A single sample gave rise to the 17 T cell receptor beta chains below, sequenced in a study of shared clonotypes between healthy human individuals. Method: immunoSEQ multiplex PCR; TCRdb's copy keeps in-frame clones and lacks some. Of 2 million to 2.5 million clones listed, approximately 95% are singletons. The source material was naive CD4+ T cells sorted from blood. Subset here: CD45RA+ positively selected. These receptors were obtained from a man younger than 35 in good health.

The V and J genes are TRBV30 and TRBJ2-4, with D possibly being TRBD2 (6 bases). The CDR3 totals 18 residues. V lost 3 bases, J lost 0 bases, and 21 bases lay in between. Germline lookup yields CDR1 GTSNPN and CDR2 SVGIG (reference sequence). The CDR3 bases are TGTGCCTGGAGAAACCGGCTAGCGAGATCCCTAGCCAAAAACATTCAGTACTTC. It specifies CAWRNRLARSLAKNIQYF.

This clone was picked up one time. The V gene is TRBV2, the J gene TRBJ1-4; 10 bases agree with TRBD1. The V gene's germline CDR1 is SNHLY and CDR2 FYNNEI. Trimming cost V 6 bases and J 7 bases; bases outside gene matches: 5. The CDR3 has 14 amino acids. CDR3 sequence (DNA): TGTGCCAGCAGGGACCGGGACAGGGGTGAAAAACTGTTTTTT. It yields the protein CASRDRDRGEKLFF.

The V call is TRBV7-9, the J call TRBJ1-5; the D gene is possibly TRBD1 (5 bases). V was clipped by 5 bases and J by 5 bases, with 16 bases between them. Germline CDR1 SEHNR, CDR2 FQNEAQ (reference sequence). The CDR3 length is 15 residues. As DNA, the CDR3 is TGTGCCAGCAGCCCCCGGGGGGGGGTCGATCAGCCCCAGCATTTT. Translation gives CASSPRGGVDQPQHF.

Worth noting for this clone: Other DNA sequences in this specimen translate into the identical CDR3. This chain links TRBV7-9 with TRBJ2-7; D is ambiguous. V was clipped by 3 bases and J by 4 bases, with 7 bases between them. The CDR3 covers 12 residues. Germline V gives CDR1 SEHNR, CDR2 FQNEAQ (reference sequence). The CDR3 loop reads CASSLSEYEQYF. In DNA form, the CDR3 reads TGTGCCAGCAGCTTGAGTGAGTACGAGCAGTACTTC.

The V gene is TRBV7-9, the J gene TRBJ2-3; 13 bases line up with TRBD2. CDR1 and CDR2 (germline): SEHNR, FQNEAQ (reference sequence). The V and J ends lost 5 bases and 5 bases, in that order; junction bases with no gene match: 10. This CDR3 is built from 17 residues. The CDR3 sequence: CASSHRGTSGIGDTQYF. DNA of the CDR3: TGTGCCAGCAGCCACAGAGGGACTAGCGGGATCGGAGATACGCAGTATTTT. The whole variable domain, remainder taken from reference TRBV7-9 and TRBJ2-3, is DTGVSQNPRHKITKRGQNVTFRCDPISEHNRLYWYRQTLGQGPEFLTYFQNEAQLEKSRLLSDRFSAERPKGSFSTLEIQRTEQGDSAMYLCASSHRGTSGIGDTQYFGPGTRLTVL.

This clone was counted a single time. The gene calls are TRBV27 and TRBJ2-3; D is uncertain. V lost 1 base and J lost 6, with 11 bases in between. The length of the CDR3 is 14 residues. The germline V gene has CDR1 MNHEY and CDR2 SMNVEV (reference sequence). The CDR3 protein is CASSLFGVGDTQYF. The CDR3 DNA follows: TGTGCCAGCAGTTTATTCGGTGTGGGCGATACGCAGTATTTT.

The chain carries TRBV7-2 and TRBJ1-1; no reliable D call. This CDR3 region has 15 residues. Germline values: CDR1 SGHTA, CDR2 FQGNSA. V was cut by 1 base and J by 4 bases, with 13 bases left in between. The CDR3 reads CASSLEGGFGTEAFF. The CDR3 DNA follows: TGTGCCAGCAGCTTAGAGGGTGGCTTCGGCACTGAAGCTTTCTTT. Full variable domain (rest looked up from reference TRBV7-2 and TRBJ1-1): GAGVSQSPSNKVTEKGKDVELRCDPISGHTALYWYRQSLGQGLEFLIYFQGNSAPDKSGLPSDRFSAERTGGSVSTLTIQRTQQEDSAVYLCASSLEGGFGTEAFFGQGTRLTVV.

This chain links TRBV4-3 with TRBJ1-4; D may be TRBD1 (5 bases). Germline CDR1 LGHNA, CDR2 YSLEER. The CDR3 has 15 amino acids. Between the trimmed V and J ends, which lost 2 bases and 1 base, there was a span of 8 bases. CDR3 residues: CASSQTGGTNEKLFF. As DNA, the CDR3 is TGCGCCAGCAGCCAAACCGGGGGAACTAATGAAAAACTGTTTTTT.

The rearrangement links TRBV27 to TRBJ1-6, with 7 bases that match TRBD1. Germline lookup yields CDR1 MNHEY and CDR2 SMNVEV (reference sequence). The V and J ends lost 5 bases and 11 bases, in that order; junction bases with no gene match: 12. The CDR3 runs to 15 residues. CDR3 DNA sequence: TGTGCCAGCAGTCGTAGGACAGGCTATGTGGCACCCCTCCACTTT. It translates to CASSRRTGYVAPLHF.

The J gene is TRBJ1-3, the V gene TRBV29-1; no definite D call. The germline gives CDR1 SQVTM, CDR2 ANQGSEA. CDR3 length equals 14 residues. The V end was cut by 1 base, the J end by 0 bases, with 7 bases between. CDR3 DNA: TGCAGCGTTGAAGGATTTCGCTCTGGAAACACCATATATTTT. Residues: CSVEGFRSGNTIYF.

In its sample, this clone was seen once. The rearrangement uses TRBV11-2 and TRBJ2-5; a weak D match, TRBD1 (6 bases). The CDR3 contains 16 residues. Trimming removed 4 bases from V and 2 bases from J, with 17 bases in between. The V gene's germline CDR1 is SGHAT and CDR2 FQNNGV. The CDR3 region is CASSSLGAAPQETQYF. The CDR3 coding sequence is TGTGCCAGCAGCTCCCTGGGGGCAGCCCCACAAGAGACCCAGTACTTC.

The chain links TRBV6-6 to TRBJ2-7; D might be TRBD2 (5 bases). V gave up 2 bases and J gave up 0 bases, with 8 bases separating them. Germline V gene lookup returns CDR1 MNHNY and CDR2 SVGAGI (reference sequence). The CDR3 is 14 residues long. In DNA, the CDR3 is TGTGCCAGCAGTTACACACGGGGCTCCTACGAGCAGTACTTC. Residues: CASSYTRGSYEQYF.

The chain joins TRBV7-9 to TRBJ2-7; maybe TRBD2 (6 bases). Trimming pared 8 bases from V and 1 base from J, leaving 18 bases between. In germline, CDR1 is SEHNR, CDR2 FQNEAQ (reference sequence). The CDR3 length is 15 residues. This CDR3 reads CASSGGAGYSYEQYF. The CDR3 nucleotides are TGTGCCAGCTCCGGAGGGGCTGGATATTCCTACGAGCAGTACTTC.

Here the CDR3 reads CASSEGGLQFF. DNA for the CDR3: TGTGCCAGCAGTGAAGGGGGCTTACAGTTCTTC. The chain carries TRBV6-1 and TRBJ2-1; D is possibly TRBD1 (5 bases). Trimming pared 1 base from V and 13 bases from J, leaving 8 bases between. This CDR3 has 11 residues. From germline, CDR1 is MNHNS and CDR2 SASEGT.

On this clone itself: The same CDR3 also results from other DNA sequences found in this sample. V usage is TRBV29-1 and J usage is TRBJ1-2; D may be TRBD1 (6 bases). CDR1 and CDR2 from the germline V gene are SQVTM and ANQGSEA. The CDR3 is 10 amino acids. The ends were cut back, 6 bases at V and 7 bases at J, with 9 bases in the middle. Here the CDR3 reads CSVAQGGYTF. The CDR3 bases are TGCAGCGTCGCACAGGGTGGCTACACCTTC.

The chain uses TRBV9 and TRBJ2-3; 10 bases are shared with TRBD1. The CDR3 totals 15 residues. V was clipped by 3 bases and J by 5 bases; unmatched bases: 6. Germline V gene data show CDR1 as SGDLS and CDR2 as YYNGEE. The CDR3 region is CASSGGTGVRDTQYF. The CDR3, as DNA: TGTGCCAGCAGCGGAGGGACAGGGGTTAGAGATACGCAGTATTTT.

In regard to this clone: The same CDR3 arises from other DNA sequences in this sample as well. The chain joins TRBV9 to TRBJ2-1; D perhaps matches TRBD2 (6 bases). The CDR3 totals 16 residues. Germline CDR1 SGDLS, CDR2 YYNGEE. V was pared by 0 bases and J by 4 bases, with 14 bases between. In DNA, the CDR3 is TGTGCCAGCAGCGTAGGGGGTAGCGGAGGATACAATGAGCAGTTCTTC. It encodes CASSVGGSGGYNEQFF.